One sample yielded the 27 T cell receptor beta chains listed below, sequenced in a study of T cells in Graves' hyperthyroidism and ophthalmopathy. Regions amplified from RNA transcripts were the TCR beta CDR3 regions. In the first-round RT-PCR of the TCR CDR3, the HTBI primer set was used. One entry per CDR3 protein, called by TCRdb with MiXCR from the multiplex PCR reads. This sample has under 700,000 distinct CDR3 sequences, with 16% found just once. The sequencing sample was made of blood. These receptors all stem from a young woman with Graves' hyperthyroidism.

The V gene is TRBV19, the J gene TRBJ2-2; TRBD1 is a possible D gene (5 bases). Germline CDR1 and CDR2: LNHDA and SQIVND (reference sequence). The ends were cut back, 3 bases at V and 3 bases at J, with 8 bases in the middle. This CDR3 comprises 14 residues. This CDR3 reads CASSMGRYTGELFF. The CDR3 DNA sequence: TGTGCCAGTAGTATGGGGCGGTACACCGGGGAGCTGTTTTTT.

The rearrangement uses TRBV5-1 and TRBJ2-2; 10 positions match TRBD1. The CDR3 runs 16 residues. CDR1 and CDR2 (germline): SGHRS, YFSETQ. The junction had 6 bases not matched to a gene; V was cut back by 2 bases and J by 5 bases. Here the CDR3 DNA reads TGCGCCAGCAGCTTCCTGGACAGGGGGGATACCGGGGAGCTGTTTTTT. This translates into CASSFLDRGDTGELFF.

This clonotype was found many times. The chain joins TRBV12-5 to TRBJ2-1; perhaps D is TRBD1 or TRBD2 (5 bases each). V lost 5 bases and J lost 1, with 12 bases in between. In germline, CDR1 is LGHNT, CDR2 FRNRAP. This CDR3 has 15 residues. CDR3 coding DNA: TGTGCTAGTGGTCCTCGGGGACCTTCCTACAATGAGCAGTTCTTC. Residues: CASGPRGPSYNEQFF.

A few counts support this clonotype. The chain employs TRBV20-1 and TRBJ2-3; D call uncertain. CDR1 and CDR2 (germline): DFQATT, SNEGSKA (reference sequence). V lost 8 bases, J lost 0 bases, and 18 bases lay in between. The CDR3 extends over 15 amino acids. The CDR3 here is CSQVPAESSTDTQYF. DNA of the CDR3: TGCAGTCAAGTACCGGCGGAGTCTAGCACAGATACGCAGTATTTT.

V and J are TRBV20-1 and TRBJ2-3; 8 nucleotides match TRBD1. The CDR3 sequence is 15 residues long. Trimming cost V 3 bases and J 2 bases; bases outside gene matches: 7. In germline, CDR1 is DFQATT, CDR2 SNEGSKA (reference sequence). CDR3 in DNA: TGCAGTGCTAGGAGGACAGGGATTCTCACAGATACGCAGTATTTT. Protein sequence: CSARRTGILTDTQYF.

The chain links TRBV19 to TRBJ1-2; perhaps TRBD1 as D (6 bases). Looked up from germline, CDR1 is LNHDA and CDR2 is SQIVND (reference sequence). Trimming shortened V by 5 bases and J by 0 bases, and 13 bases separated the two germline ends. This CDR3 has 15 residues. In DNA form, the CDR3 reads TGTGCCAGTAGTGAGACAGGCGGAGCTAACTATGGCTACACCTTC. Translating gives CASSETGGANYGYTF.

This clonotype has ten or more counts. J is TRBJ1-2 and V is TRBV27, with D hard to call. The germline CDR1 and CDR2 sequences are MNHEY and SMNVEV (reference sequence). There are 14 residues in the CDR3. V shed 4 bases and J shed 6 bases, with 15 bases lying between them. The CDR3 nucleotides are TGTGCCAGCAGTTCGCCCCACGGGAGAGATGGCTACACCTTC. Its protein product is CASSSPHGRDGYTF.

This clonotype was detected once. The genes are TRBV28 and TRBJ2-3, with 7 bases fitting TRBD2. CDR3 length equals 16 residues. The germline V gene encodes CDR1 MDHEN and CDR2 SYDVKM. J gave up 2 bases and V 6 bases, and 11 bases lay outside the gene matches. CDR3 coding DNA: TGTGCCAGCAGCCCCGGCTGGGCGGGAGTCACAGATACGCAGTATTTT. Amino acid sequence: CASSPGWAGVTDTQYF. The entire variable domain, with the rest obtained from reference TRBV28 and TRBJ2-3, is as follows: DVKVTQSSRYLVKRTGEKVFLECVQDMDHENMFWYRQDPGLGLRLIYFSYDVKMKEKGDIPEGYSVSREKKERFSLILESASTNQTSMYLCASSPGWAGVTDTQYFGPGTRLTVL.

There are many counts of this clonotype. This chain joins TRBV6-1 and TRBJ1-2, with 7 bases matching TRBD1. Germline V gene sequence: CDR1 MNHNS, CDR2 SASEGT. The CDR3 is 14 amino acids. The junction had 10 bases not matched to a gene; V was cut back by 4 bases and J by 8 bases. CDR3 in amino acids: CASSGKRQGPGYTF. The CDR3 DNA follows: TGTGCCAGCAGTGGGAAACGACAGGGTCCGGGCTACACCTTC.

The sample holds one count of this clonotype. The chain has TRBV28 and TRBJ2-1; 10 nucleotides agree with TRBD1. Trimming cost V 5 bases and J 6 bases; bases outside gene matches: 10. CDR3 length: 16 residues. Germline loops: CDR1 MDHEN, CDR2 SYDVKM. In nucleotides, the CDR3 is TGTGCCAGCAGTCCACCGGACAGGGGGGCTTTCAATGAGCAGTTCTTC. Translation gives CASSPPDRGAFNEQFF.

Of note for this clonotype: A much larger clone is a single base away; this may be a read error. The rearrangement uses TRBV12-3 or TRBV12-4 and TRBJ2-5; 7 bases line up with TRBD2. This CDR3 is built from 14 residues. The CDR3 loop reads CASSFRTRGEAQYF. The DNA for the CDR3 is TGTGCCAGCAGTTTTCGGACTAGGGGAGAGGCCCAGTACTTC.

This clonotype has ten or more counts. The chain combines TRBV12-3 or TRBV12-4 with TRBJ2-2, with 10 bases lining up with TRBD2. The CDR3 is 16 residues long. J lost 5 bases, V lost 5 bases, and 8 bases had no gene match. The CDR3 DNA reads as TGTGCCAGCAGTCCCGGGACTAGCGATTTTACCGGGGAGCTGTTTTTT. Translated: CASSPGTSDFTGELFF.

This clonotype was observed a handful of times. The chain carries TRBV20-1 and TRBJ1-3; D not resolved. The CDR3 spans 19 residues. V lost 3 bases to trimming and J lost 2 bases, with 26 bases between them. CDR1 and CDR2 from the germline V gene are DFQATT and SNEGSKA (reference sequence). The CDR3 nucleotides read TGCAGTGCTAGGGCCTCGGGGTTTGAACAAGGGTTTACTGGAAACACCATATATTTT. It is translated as CSARASGFEQGFTGNTIYF.

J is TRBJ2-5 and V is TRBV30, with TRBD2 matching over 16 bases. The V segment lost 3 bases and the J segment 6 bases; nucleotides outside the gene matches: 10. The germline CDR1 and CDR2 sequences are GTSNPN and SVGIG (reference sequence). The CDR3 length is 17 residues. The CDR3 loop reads CAWRTGTSGRALKTQYF. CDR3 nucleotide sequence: TGTGCCTGGAGAACCGGGACTAGCGGGAGGGCCTTAAAGACCCAGTACTTC.

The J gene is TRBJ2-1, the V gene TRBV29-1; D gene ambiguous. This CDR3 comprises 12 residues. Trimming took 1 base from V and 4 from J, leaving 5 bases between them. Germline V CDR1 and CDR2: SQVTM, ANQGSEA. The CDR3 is CSVEGPYNEQFF. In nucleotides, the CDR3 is TGCAGCGTTGAAGGGCCTTACAATGAGCAGTTCTTC.

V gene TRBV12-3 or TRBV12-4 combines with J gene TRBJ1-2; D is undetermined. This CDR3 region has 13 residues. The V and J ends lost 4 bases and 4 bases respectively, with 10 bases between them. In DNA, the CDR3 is TGTGCCAGCAGTTCTGGCATCTTCTATGGCTACACCTTC. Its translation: CASSSGIFYGYTF.

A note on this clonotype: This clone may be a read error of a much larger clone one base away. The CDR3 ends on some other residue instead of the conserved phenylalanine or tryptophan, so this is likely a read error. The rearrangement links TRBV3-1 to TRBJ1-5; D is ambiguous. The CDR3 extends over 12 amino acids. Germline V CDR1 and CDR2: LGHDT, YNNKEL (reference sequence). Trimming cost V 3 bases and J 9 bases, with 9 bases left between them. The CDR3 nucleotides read TGTGCCAGCAGCCAGACACGCGGGCCCCAGCATCTT. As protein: CASSQTRGPQHL.

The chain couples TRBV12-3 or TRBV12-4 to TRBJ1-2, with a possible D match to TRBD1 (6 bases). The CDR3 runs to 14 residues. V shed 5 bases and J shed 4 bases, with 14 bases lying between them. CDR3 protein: CASSTPRQVYGYTF. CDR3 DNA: TGTGCCAGCAGTACTCCCCGACAGGTCTATGGCTACACCTTC.

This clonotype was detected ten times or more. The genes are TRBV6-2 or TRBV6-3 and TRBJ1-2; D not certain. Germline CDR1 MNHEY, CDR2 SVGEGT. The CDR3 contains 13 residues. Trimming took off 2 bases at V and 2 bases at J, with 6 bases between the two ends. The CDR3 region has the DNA TGTGCCAGCAGTTACGACGGGAACTATGGCTACACCTTC. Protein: CASSYDGNYGYTF.

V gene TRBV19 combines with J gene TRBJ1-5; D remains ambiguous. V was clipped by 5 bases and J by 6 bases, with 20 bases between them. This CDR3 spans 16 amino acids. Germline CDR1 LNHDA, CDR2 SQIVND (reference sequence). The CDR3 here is CASSPSVGRTSQPQHF. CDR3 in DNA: TGTGCCAGTAGTCCCAGCGTTGGACGGACTTCTCAGCCCCAGCATTTT.

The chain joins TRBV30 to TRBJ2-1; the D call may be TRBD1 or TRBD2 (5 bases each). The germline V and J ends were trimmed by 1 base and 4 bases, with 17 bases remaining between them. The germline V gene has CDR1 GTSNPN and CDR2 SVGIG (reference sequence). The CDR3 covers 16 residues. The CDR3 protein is CAWSALPGALYNEQFF. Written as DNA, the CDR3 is TGTGCCTGGAGTGCCCTACCCGGGGCACTATACAATGAGCAGTTCTTC.

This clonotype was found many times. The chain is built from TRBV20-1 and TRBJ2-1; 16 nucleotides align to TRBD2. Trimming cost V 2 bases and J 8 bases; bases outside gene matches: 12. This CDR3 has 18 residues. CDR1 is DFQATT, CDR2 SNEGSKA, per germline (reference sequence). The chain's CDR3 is CSARRPGTSGRAEDEQFF. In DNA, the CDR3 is TGCAGTGCTAGAAGACCCGGGACTAGCGGGAGGGCTGAGGATGAGCAGTTCTTC.

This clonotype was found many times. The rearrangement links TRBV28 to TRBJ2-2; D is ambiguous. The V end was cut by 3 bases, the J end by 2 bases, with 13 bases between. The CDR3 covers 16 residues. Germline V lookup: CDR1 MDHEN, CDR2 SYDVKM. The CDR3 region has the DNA TGTGCCAGCAGTTTTCCGACTCAAGCAAACACCGGGGAGCTGTTTTTT. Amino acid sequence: CASSFPTQANTGELFF.

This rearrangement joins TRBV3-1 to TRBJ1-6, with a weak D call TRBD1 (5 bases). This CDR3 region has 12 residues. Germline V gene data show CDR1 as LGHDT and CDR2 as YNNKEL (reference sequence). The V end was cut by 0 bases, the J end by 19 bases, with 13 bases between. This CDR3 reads CASSQESQVLHF. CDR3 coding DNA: TGTGCCAGCAGCCAAGAATCACAGGTTCTTCACTTT.

CDR3 sequence reads: CASSQDPYTIYF. Here the CDR3 DNA reads TGCGCCAGCAGCCAAGATCCATACACCATATATTTT. The chain couples TRBV4-1 to TRBJ1-3; D unclear. Trimming took 0 bases from V and 8 from J, leaving 5 bases between them. The CDR3 length is 12 residues. The germline gives CDR1 MGHRA, CDR2 YSYEKL.

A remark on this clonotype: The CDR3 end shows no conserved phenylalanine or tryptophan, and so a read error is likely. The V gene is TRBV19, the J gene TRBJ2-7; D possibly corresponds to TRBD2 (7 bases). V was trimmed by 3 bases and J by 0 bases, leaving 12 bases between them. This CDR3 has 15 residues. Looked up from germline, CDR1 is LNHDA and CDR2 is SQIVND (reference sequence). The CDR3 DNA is TGTGCCAGTAGTATTGGGGGGGCCTTCTCCTACGAGCAGTACATC. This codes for CASSIGGAFSYEQYI.

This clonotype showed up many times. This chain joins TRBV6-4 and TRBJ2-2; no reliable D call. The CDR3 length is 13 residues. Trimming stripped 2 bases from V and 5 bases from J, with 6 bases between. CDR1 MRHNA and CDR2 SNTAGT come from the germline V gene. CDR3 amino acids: CASSDGDTGELFF. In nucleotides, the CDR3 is TGTGCCAGCAGTGACGGAGATACCGGGGAGCTGTTTTTT.